Each of the 30 T cell receptor beta chains below was sequenced from the same sample in a study of control samples from healthy donors and cancer patients. TCRdb's table, derived via immunoSEQ multiplex PCR, lists solely in-frame clones and lacks some. This table has around 100,000 clones, 85% to 90% appearing once. The specimen sequenced was PBMCs. The receptors shown here come from a man aged 60-69 years with lung cancer.

V usage is TRBV30 and J usage is TRBJ1-3; D gene ambiguous. Trimming removed 8 bases at V and 0 bases at J, with 11 bases between. The V gene's germline CDR1 is GTSNPN and CDR2 SVGIG (reference sequence). The length of the CDR3 is 13 residues. Here the CDR3 reads CATRSASGNTIYF. The CDR3 DNA reads as TGTGCCACTCGCTCAGCCTCTGGAAACACCATATATTTT.

The rearrangement joins TRBV7-2 to TRBJ2-1, with a tentative D call TRBD2 (6 bases). Trimming pared 1 base from V and 12 bases from J, leaving 19 bases between. The germline gives CDR1 SGHTA, CDR2 FQGNSA. CDR3 length: 15 residues. The CDR3 coding sequence is TGTGCCAGCAGCTTAGATCGGCACGGGATGGGAGGGCAGTTCTTC. Amino acid sequence: CASSLDRHGMGGQFF.

CDR3 in DNA: TGTGCCAGCGGGAAGGAGAACTCCTACGAGCAGTACGTC. It yields the protein CASGKENSYEQYV. V gene TRBV6-5 combines with J gene TRBJ2-7; unclear D gene. Germline V gives CDR1 MNHEY, CDR2 SVGAGI. V gave up 8 bases and J gave up 0 bases, with 11 bases separating them. This CDR3 has 13 residues.

This clone was counted between two and nine times. CDR3 sequence (DNA): TGTGCCAGCAGCTCCAACAGCGCTGAAGCTTTCTTT. This encodes CASSSNSAEAFF. The rearrangement uses TRBV6-5 and TRBJ1-1, with D hard to call. The CDR3 length is 12 residues. Germline V lookup: CDR1 MNHEY, CDR2 SVGAGI. V lost 6 bases and J 6 bases, leaving 11 bases between the germline ends.

The chain combines TRBV7-2 with TRBJ1-1; D unclear. V lost 3 bases to trimming and J lost 0 bases, with 14 bases between them. Germline V gene data show CDR1 as SGHTA and CDR2 as FQGNSA. The CDR3 covers 16 residues. The CDR3 coding sequence is TGTGCCAGCAGCTTCCCATCCGGCGGCATGAACACTGAAGCTTTCTTT. The encoded protein is CASSFPSGGMNTEAFF.

J is TRBJ2-1 and V is TRBV10-1, with TRBD2 matching over 11 bases. Germline V gene sequence: CDR1 WNHNN, CDR2 SYGVQD (reference sequence). The CDR3 sequence is 16 residues long. The V segment lost 3 bases and the J segment 9 bases; nucleotides outside the gene matches: 10. CDR3 sequence reads: CASSDPLAGGAIEQFF. In DNA form, the CDR3 reads TGCGCCAGCAGTGACCCTCTAGCGGGGGGCGCCATTGAGCAGTTCTTC.

This chain uses TRBV24-1 with TRBJ2-5, with 8 bases matching TRBD2. The germline CDR1 and CDR2 sequences are KGHDR and SFDVKD. V was clipped by 4 bases and J by 5 bases; unmatched bases: 11. The CDR3 is 16 amino acids. As DNA, the CDR3 is TGTGCCACCAGTGACGCTACTAGCGGAGGATGGGAGACCCAGTACTTC. It translates to CATSDATSGGWETQYF.

This clone appeared a few times. The gene calls are TRBV6-6 and TRBJ2-7, with a tentative D call TRBD1 (7 bases). This CDR3 comprises 15 residues. CDR1 and CDR2 from the germline V gene are MNHNY and SVGAGI (reference sequence). The V end was cut by 5 bases, the J end by 7 bases, with 21 bases between. The CDR3 DNA sequence: TGTGCCAGCAGTCCCAAATACGTGACAGGGAGGGAGCAGTACTTC. It yields the protein CASSPKYVTGREQYF.

This rearrangement joins TRBV7-2 to TRBJ1-2, with 8 bases fitting TRBD1. The trim removed 4 bases at V and 4 bases at J, leaving 8 bases unmatched. The germline CDR1 and CDR2 sequences are SGHTA and FQGNSA. This CDR3 contains 15 residues. CDR3 region: CASSSGQGRIYGYTF. The DNA of the CDR3 is TGTGCCAGCAGCTCTGGACAGGGTAGGATCTATGGCTACACCTTC.

The chain has TRBV5-1 and TRBJ2-5; the match to TRBD1 covers 9 bases. V shed 7 bases, J shed 2 bases, and the junction held 27 bases outside the gene matches. The CDR3 is 21 amino acids. CDR1 is SGHRS, CDR2 YFSETQ, per germline. The CDR3 loop is CASSALPRDRAPYRNQETQYF. The CDR3 nucleotides read TGCGCCAGCTCTGCCCTACCCCGGGACAGGGCTCCCTACAGAAATCAAGAGACCCAGTACTTC.

The sample holds many counts of this clone. The V call is TRBV6-1, the J call TRBJ1-1, with 9 bases that match TRBD1. The CDR3 consists of 14 residues. CDR1 is MNHNS, CDR2 SASEGT, per germline. Trimming at V came to 1 base and at J to 8 bases, leaving 5 bases not matched to a gene. CDR3 in DNA: TGTGCCAGCAGTGAAGGACACAGGGGGCGGGAAGCTTTCTTT. Its translation: CASSEGHRGREAFF.

The V gene is TRBV6-5, the J gene TRBJ1-1; 7 bases map to TRBD1. V lost 5 bases, J lost 10 bases, and 16 bases stayed unmatched. This CDR3 comprises 15 residues. Germline CDR1 is MNHEY and CDR2 is SVGAGI. CDR3 amino acids: CASSQYPGQTSAAFF. CDR3 in DNA: TGTGCCAGCAGTCAATACCCGGGACAGACATCGGCAGCTTTCTTT.

The J gene is TRBJ2-2, the V gene TRBV6-5; 7 bases align to TRBD1. This CDR3 contains 15 residues. Germline CDR1 is MNHEY and CDR2 is SVGAGI. Germline trimming cut 6 bases from V and 1 base from J; bases unmatched to any gene: 5. Here the CDR3 reads CASRITGVNTGELFF. DNA of the CDR3: TGTGCCAGCAGGATCACAGGGGTGAACACCGGGGAGCTGTTTTTT.

In DNA form, the CDR3 reads TGTGCCAGTGGTACAACAGGGGGAGGGGGCAATCAGCCCCAGCATTTT. It is translated as CASGTTGGGGNQPQHF. The V call is TRBV19, the J call TRBJ1-5, with 8 positions matching TRBD1. Germline lookup yields CDR1 LNHDA and CDR2 SQIVND (reference sequence). After removal of 8 bases from V and 2 bases from J, the junction contained 11 bases not matched to a gene. The CDR3 extends over 16 amino acids.

The rearrangement links TRBV5-4 to TRBJ2-2; unclear D gene. Germline CDR1 SGHNT, CDR2 YYREEE (reference sequence). V was clipped by 0 bases and J by 2 bases, with 5 bases between them. This CDR3 is built from 14 residues. Here the CDR3 DNA reads TGTGCCAGCAGCTTGGACAAAAACACCGGGGAGCTGTTTTTT. This translates into CASSLDKNTGELFF.

The chain has TRBV11-2 and TRBJ1-2; D gene unclear. V dropped 4 bases and J dropped 7 bases, with 16 bases sitting between them. The CDR3 is 14 amino acids. CDR1 is SGHAT and CDR2 is FQNNGV in the germline V gene. CDR3 DNA sequence: TGTGCCAGCAGCTCCCGGACGGGCCTCTCTGGCTACACCTTC. Encoded protein: CASSSRTGLSGYTF.

The CDR3 region is CASSQVGASGNTIYF. In DNA form, the CDR3 reads TGTGCCAGCAGCCAAGTGGGAGCCTCTGGAAACACCATATATTTT. The chain combines TRBV3-1 (or the pseudogene TRBV3-2) with TRBJ1-3, with D unclear. The V and J ends lost 1 base and 0 bases respectively, with 7 bases between them. Germline V gene sequence: CDR1 LGHDT, CDR2 YNNKEL (reference sequence). The CDR3 has 15 amino acids.

V usage is TRBV5-6 and J usage is TRBJ2-5; D gene unclear. Trimming removed 1 base from V and 1 base from J, with 8 bases in between. The CDR3 loop spans 14 amino acids. Germline lookup yields CDR1 SGHDT and CDR2 YYEEEE. The CDR3 DNA is TGTGCCAGCAGCTTGATCGGGCTCCAAGAGACCCAGTACTTC. It yields the protein CASSLIGLQETQYF.

The genes are TRBV30 and TRBJ1-1; 8 bases are shared with TRBD1. CDR1 and CDR2 (germline): GTSNPN, SVGIG (reference sequence). V was clipped by 5 bases and J by 1 base; unmatched bases: 9. The CDR3 has 15 amino acids. As DNA, the CDR3 is TGTGCCTGGGGTCCCCGGGACAGGAGGAACACTGAAGCTTTCTTT. Amino acid sequence: CAWGPRDRRNTEAFF.

The chain has TRBV6-1 and TRBJ1-6; 7 bases agree with TRBD1. Trimming removed 2 bases from V and 7 bases from J; junction bases left unmatched: 2. Germline values: CDR1 MNHNS, CDR2 SASEGT. The CDR3 spans 14 residues. CDR3 protein: CASSERGLNSPLHF. The CDR3 DNA sequence: TGTGCCAGCAGTGAAAGGGGGCTCAATTCACCCCTCCACTTT.

The chain uses TRBV2 and TRBJ2-7, with TRBD1 as a possible D gene (6 bases). This CDR3 has 12 residues. Trimming left V 6 bases short and J 4 bases short, with 10 bases between. Germline V gives CDR1 SNHLY, CDR2 FYNNEI. The CDR3 DNA sequence: TGTGCCAGCAGCGGACAGCCATACGAGCAGTACTTC. Translated, it gives CASSGQPYEQYF. The full variable domain, with the rest looked up from reference TRBV2 and TRBJ2-7, is EPEVTQTPSHQVTQMGQEVILRCVPISNHLYFYWYRQILGQKVEFLVSFYNNEISEKSEIFDDQFSVERPDGSNFTLKIRSTKLEDSAMYFCASSGQPYEQYFGPGTRLTVT.

Only a few counts were recorded for this clone. V gene TRBV3-1 (or the pseudogene TRBV3-2) combines with J gene TRBJ2-3; 13 bases line up with TRBD2. The CDR3 runs 16 residues. Germline V gene data show CDR1 as LGHDT and CDR2 as YNNKEL (reference sequence). Germline trimming cut 4 bases from V and 2 bases from J; bases unmatched to any gene: 3. The CDR3, as DNA: TGTGCCAGCAGCCTTGGACTAGCGGGGGACACAGATACGCAGTATTTT. It is translated as CASSLGLAGDTDTQYF.

The chain recombines TRBV7-3 with TRBJ1-1, with 7 bases lining up with TRBD1. Trimming removed 2 bases from V and 1 base from J; junction bases left unmatched: 4. The CDR3 sequence is 15 residues long. The germline CDR1 and CDR2 sequences are SGHTA and FQGTGA. This chain's CDR3 is CASSLASGGNTEAFF. As DNA, the CDR3 is TGTGCCAGCAGCTTAGCGTCAGGGGGGAACACTGAAGCTTTCTTT. The entire variable domain, with the rest obtained from reference TRBV7-3 and TRBJ1-1, is as follows: GAGVSQTPSNKVTEKGKYVELRCDPISGHTALYWYRQSLGQGPEFLIYFQGTGAADDSGLPNDRFFAVRPEGSVSTLKIQRTERGDSAVYLCASSLASGGNTEAFFGQGTRLTVV.

This clone came up a few times. This rearrangement joins TRBV6-5 to TRBJ1-2; 9 bases are shared with TRBD1. V lost 1 base and J lost 0; bases outside the gene matches: 3. Germline lookup yields CDR1 MNHEY and CDR2 SVGAGI. This CDR3 contains 16 residues. DNA for the CDR3: TGTGCCAGCAGTTACTACCGACAGGGGGCTAACTATGGCTACACCTTC. As protein: CASSYYRQGANYGYTF.

The CDR3 sequence: CASSNRGTYGYTF. CDR3 DNA: TGTGCCAGCTCAAACAGGGGCACCTATGGCTACACCTTC. The chain recombines TRBV18 with TRBJ1-2, with 7 bases fitting TRBD1. The CDR3 contains 13 residues. Trimming removed 5 bases from V and 4 bases from J; junction bases left unmatched: 4. Germline CDR1 reads KGHSH; CDR2 reads LQKENI.

This chain uses TRBV12-3 or TRBV12-4 with TRBJ1-2, with D perhaps matching TRBD1 (6 bases). The V gene lost 5 bases and the J gene lost 11 bases, with 15 bases spanning the gap. The CDR3 has 12 residues. The CDR3 spells CASSLDSTAYTF. For the CDR3, the DNA is TGTGCCAGCAGTCTGGACAGTACCGCTTACACCTTC.

The chain carries TRBV18 and TRBJ1-1; TRBD1 matches at 7 bases. The germline V gene has CDR1 KGHSH and CDR2 LQKENI. Losses at the gene ends were 6 bases for V and 0 bases for J; bases not matched to a gene: 4. CDR3 length equals 14 residues. Here the CDR3 DNA reads TGTGCCAGCTCCGGGGACAGATTGAACACTGAAGCTTTCTTT. Protein: CASSGDRLNTEAFF.

The rearrangement links TRBV7-3 to TRBJ2-3, with D unclear. The CDR3 is 15 amino acids. The germline V gene has CDR1 SGHTA and CDR2 FQGTGA. V gave up 1 base and J gave up 0 bases, with 8 bases separating them. CDR3 coding DNA: TGTGCCAGCAGCTTAAGCTGGGAAAGCACAGATACGCAGTATTTT. It translates to CASSLSWESTDTQYF.

The chain carries TRBV3-1 (or the pseudogene TRBV3-2) and TRBJ1-1; TRBD1 might be the D (6 bases). This CDR3 region has 13 residues. CDR1 LGHDT and CDR2 YNNKEL come from the germline V gene (reference sequence). V was pared by 0 bases and J by 13 bases, with 15 bases between. CDR3 amino acids: CASSQDLRGLVFF. CDR3 nucleotide sequence: TGTGCCAGCAGCCAAGACCTTCGGGGGCTTGTTTTCTTT.

This sequence joins TRBV7-9 and TRBJ2-4, with 9 bases identical to TRBD1. This CDR3 has 16 amino acids. Germline V gene sequence: CDR1 SEHNR, CDR2 FQNEAQ (reference sequence). The trim removed 4 bases at V and 0 bases at J, leaving 4 bases unmatched. CDR3 loop: CASSSGTGPAKNIQYF. Here the CDR3 DNA reads TGTGCCAGCAGCTCCGGGACAGGGCCAGCCAAAAACATTCAGTACTTC.